This T cell receptor beta chain was identified during a study of blood T cell repertoires in COVID-19 (TCRdb year 2020). In the study overall: Samples covering the acute and convalescent phases of COVID-19 were provided by collaborators in the United States, Italy and Spain. The repertoires were released in a freely available public database meant as a resource for research on the immune response to SARS-CoV-2. The dataset comprised deeply sampled blood TCRbeta repertoires from subjects exposed to, actively infected with, or recovered from COVID-19. The samples were drawn from two sources: the first 160 participants of the ongoing ImmuneRACE study, and 1,200 or so subjects contributed by 6 global collaborators. Where available, HLA class I and class II types were taken from metadata supplied by the sample provider and were not determined by assay-based typing. The prospective study material was composed of cDNA or gDNA derived from T cells, B-cell-depleted T cells, or PBMCs. A de-identified subject ID, COVID-19 status, age in years and sex were almost always included in the sample metadata. The paper's findings and limits, for the study overall: How much clinical and demographic metadata was included differed by source and by participant, and the metadata was provided uncurated.

Whole blood was collected in K2EDTA tubes by collaborating institutions according to the institutions' own protocols. For TCRbeta analysis, collaborator samples were shipped as frozen whole blood, as isolated PBMCs, or as DNA extracted from either sample type. Its CDR3 holds 14 amino acids, cysteine through phenylalanine. Only CDR3 DNA remains: 42 bases, in frame from the first base. CDR1 and CDR2 are read off the germline V gene as KGHSH and LQKENI. The germline ends are 13 bases apart after V is trimmed by 4 bases and J by 4 bases. This clone was recorded many times. Its antigen has not been determined. Base qualities were left out, and no much larger clone turns up one base away. TCRbeta CDR3 regions were amplified from genomic DNA using the immunoSEQ Assay, a bias-controlled multiplex PCR. The authors processed their data as follows. The number of nucleated cells in each sample was estimated from the amplification of reference gene primers within the assay. To quantify the absolute abundance of each unique TCRbeta CDR3 rearrangement, sequence reads were collapsed and filtered. For each sample, productive Simpson clonality was calculated by taking the square root of Simpson's diversity index across productive rearrangements. The table comes from immuneACCESS by way of TCRdb, which keeps in-frame sequences with V and J called. Part of the clones is missing from these tables; in studies checked, under half for an unresolved V gene and the rest for unknown reasons. That table gives V, J and clone size, and the DNA gave D and trimming. The sample table shows 120,000 to 150,000 clones, and 85% to 90% are seen once. The ten largest clones capture about 4.3% of the sample.

Here the chain combines TRBV18 and TRBJ1-1, with the D gene not clear enough to name. What was sequenced was peripheral blood. This TCR came from a woman aged 40 to 50 with acute or convalescent COVID-19. The CDR3 reads as follows: CASSQLLGSTEAFF. The DNA sequence follows: TGTGCCAGCTCACAACTACTGGGTAGCACTGAAGCTTTCTTT. Beyond the CDR3, the reference TRBV18 and TRBJ1-1 genes provide the residues; the full variable domain reads: NAGVMQNPRHLVRRRGQEARLRCSPMKGHSHVYWYRQLPEEGLKFMVYLQKENIIDESGMPKERFSAEFPKEGPSILRIQQVVRGDSAAYFCASSQLLGSTEAFFGQGTRLTVV.